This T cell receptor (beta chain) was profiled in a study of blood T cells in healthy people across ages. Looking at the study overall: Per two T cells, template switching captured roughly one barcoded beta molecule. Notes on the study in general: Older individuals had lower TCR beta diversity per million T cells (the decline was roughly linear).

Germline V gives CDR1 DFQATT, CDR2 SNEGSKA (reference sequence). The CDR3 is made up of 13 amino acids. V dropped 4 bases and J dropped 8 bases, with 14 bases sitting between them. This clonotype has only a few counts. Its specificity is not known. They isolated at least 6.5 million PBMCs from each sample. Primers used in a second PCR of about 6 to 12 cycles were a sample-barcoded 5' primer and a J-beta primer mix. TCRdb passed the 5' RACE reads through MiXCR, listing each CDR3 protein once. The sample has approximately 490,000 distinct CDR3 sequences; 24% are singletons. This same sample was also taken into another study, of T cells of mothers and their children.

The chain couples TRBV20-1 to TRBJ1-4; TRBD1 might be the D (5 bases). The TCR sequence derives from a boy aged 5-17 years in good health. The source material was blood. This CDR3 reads CSATPGTEEKLFF. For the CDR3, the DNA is TGCAGTGCTACCCCCGGGACTGAGGAAAAACTGTTTTTT.